Many counts were recorded for the clone carrying this TCR beta chain. This sample is part of a study of neurological immune-mediated disorders. It was by 5'RACE with 10-nucleotide random UMIs that the cDNA was made. TCRdb called the 5' RACE reads again in MiXCR, with one record for every CDR3 protein. The top ten hold roughly 1.1% of the sample, which has tens of thousands of distinct CDR3 sequences, 2.6% seen once. The TCR originated in a woman in her 30s with multiple sclerosis. Sequenced sample: PBMCs.

CDR3 bases: TGTGCCAGCAGCTTAGCGGCAGGGGTCGGTTACGAGCAGTACTTC. Its translation is CASSLAAGVGYEQYF. This chain connects TRBV7-2 to TRBJ2-7; TRBD1 is a possible D gene (6 bases). CDR3 size: 15 residues. Germline V gene sequence: CDR1 SGHTA, CDR2 FQGNSA. Trimming removed 0 bases at V and 4 bases at J, with 13 bases between.